This T cell receptor beta chain was observed in a study of glioma-infiltrating T cells. Whole-study results and caveats: Gliomas, especially low-grade, showed above-expected tissue-blood divergence; non-neoplastic patients showed below.

The iRepertoire nested amplicon-rescue multiplex PCR amplified TCR alpha and beta CDR3s from RNA. TCRdb called the multiplex PCR reads again in MiXCR, with one record for every CDR3 protein. The sample has about 89,000 distinct CDR3 sequences, around 23% seen once; the top ten hold about 6.7%. In its sample, this clonotype is medium-sized. What it binds is unknown. CDR1 is MNHNS, CDR2 SASEGT, per germline. This CDR3 spans 15 amino acids. V was clipped by 5 bases and J by 7 bases, with 18 bases between them. This rearrangement joins TRBV6-1 to TRBJ2-1, with a weak D call TRBD2 (5 bases). This TCR was recovered from a human donor with low-grade glioma or glioblastoma, undergoing nonglioma brain surgery, or in good health (not recorded which). The sequenced sample consisted of glioma tissue, nonneoplastic brain tissue, or PBMCs (not recorded which). As DNA, the CDR3 is TGTGCCAGCAGTTTTGCCCGGAGATCGGGGAATGAGCAGTTCTTC. It specifies CASSFARRSGNEQFF.